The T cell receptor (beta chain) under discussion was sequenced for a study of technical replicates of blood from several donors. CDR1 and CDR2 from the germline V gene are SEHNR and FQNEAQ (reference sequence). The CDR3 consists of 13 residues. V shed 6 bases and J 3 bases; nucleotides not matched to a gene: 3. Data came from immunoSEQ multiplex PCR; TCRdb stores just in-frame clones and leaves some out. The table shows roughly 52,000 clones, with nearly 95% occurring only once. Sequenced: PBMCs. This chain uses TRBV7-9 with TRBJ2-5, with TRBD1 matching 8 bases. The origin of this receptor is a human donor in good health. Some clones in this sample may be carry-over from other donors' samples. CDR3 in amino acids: CASSQGAEETQYF. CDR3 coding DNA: TGTGCCAGCAGTCAGGGGGCGGAAGAGACCCAGTACTTC.